The rows below give T cell receptor beta chains drawn from one sample of a study of blood T cell repertoires in COVID-19. The protocol was immunoSEQ multiplex PCR, while the TCRdb copy is restricted to in-frame clones and leaves out a portion. Of roughly 30,000 clones listed, approximately 80% were seen once; the top ten hold more than 15%. Material for sequencing was peripheral blood. The receptors shown here come from a man between 65 and 85 years old with active COVID-19. CDR3s include the opening cysteine and the closing phenylalanine or tryptophan. A D gene is named only where the DNA matches it firmly. Only part of the rows carry a size: once, few, many, or a class if the clone is expanded.

d_call j_call clone_size v_call cdr3_aa cdr3_nt
TRBD2 TRBJ2-7 - TRBV2 CASTGLDSYEQYF TGTGCCAGCACAGGACTAGACTCCTACGAGCAGTACTTC
TRBD1 TRBJ1-1 - TRBV6-5 CASSYSGTGRIAFF TGTGCCAGCAGTTACTCCGGGACAGGGAGAATAGCTTTCTTT
- TRBJ2-2 - TRBV5-4 CASSLGRVGELFF TGTGCCAGCAGCTTGGGCCGGGTCGGGGAGCTGTTTTTT
TRBD2 TRBJ2-5 - TRBV12-5 CASGLAQRGDQETQYF TGTGCTAGTGGTTTGGCCCAGCGGGGGGACCAAGAGACCCAGTACTTC
TRBD2 TRBJ2-5 - TRBV7-2 CASSFGGGAQETQYF TGTGCCAGCAGCTTCGGCGGGGGGGCCCAAGAGACCCAGTACTTC
- TRBJ1-3 - TRBV28 CASSTSGNTIYF TGTGCCAGCAGTACTTCCGGAAACACCATATATTTT
- TRBJ2-5 - TRBV7-2 CASSLFHEETQYF TGTGCCAGCAGCTTATTTCACGAGGAGACCCAGTACTTC
TRBD1 TRBJ2-3 - TRBV19 CASSSGTELIDTQYF TGTGCCAGTAGCTCCGGGACAGAGTTAATAGATACGCAGTATTTT
TRBD2 TRBJ2-7 - TRBV11-2 CASSPLAGEHYYEQYF TGTGCCAGCAGCCCACTAGCGGGGGAGCATTACTACGAGCAGTACTTC
TRBD2 TRBJ2-5 - TRBV4-3 CASSQSVAGGLETQYF TGCGCCAGCAGCCAATCCGTGGCCGGGGGGTTGGAGACCCAGTACTTC
- TRBJ1-4 - TRBV9 CASSVGQGRGEKLFF TGTGCCAGCAGCGTAGGGCAGGGCAGAGGTGAAAAACTGTTTTTT
TRBD2 TRBJ2-3 - TRBV29-1 CSVRGGTDTQYF TGCAGCGTCCGGGGGGGCACAGATACGCAGTATTTT
- TRBJ2-7 - TRBV12-5 CASGLAQGLDEQYF TGTGCTAGTGGTTTGGCTCAGGGGCTCGACGAGCAGTACTTC
- TRBJ1-2 - TRBV6-5 CASSYSSVNYGYTF TGTGCCAGCAGTTACTCCTCAGTAAACTATGGCTACACCTTC
TRBD2 TRBJ2-3 - TRBV2 CASSPTSGGAADTQYF TGTGCCAGCAGTCCAACTAGCGGGGGGGCCGCAGATACGCAGTATTTT
- TRBJ2-5 - TRBV14 CASSQDLIQETQYF TGTGCCAGCAGCCAAGATCTTATACAAGAGACCCAGTACTTC
- TRBJ1-2 - TRBV4-2 CASSQDSARGAGGGYTF TGTGCCAGCAGCCAAGATAGTGCCAGGGGCGCAGGAGGTGGCTACACCTTC
- TRBJ2-7 medium-sized TRBV20-1 CSASGRYEQYF TGCAGTGCTAGTGGGAGGTACGAGCAGTACTTC
TRBD1 TRBJ1-4 - TRBV5-1 CASSRRQGSGEKLFF TGCGCCAGCAGCAGAAGACAGGGTTCGGGTGAAAAACTGTTTTTT
- TRBJ1-1 - TRBV25-1 CASSTSRARTEAFF TGTGCCAGCAGTACTTCCAGGGCTCGGACTGAAGCTTTCTTT
TRBD1 TRBJ1-5 - TRBV18 CASSPGTGNQPQHF TGTGCCAGCTCACCCGGGACAGGCAATCAGCCCCAGCATTTT
TRBD2 TRBJ2-5 - TRBV5-1 CASSSRLAGAETQYF TGCGCCAGCAGCTCACGACTAGCGGGGGCGGAGACCCAGTACTTC
- TRBJ1-5 - TRBV28 CASSFRGYGGNQPQHF TGTGCCAGCAGTTTCCGAGGTTACGGGGGCAATCAGCCCCAGCATTTT
TRBD1 TRBJ2-2 - TRBV19 CASSIDRGRANTGELFF TGTGCCAGTAGTATCGACAGGGGGCGAGCGAACACCGGGGAGCTGTTTTTT
TRBD1 TRBJ1-1 - TRBV7-2 CASSRDSSMNTEAFF TGTGCCAGCAGCCGGGACAGCAGCATGAACACTGAAGCTTTCTTT
- TRBJ1-5 - TRBV24-1 CATSPGKDSYNQPQHF TGTGCCACCAGCCCCGGAAAGGACAGTTACAATCAGCCCCAGCATTTT
- TRBJ2-5 - TRBV6-2/TRBV6-3 CASSIANAGTQYF TGTGCCAGCAGTATAGCGAATGCGGGGACCCAGTACTTC
- TRBJ2-5 - TRBV2 CASTVETQYF TGTGCCAGCACCGTGGAGACCCAGTACTTC
TRBD2 TRBJ2-7 - TRBV29-1 CSVRGGSEQYF TGCAGCGTCCGGGGGGGGAGCGAGCAGTACTTC
- TRBJ1-2 - TRBV7-9 CASWGNTYGYTF TGTGCCAGCTGGGGCAACACCTATGGCTACACCTTC
TRBD1 TRBJ1-4 - TRBV4-3 CASSQDTRGNEKLFF TGCGCCAGCAGCCAAGATACCAGGGGGAATGAAAAACTGTTTTTT
TRBD1 TRBJ1-4 - TRBV6-5 CASSRTGGSEKLFF TGTGCCAGCAGTCGGACAGGGGGAAGTGAAAAACTGTTTTTT
- TRBJ1-5 - TRBV10-3 CAISEGAGNQPQHF TGTGCCATCAGTGAGGGTGCGGGCAATCAGCCCCAGCATTTT
- TRBJ2-7 few TRBV5-6 CASSLGLALVYEQYF TGTGCCAGCAGCTTGGGGCTAGCTCTGGTCTACGAGCAGTACTTC
TRBD1 TRBJ1-6 - TRBV11-3 CASSKMRQGSSYNSPLHF TGTGCCAGCAGCAAAATGAGACAGGGAAGCTCCTATAATTCACCCCTCCACTTT
TRBD2 TRBJ2-3 - TRBV5-1 CASSSIAGGYTDTQYF TGCGCCAGCAGCTCCATAGCGGGGGGGTACACAGATACGCAGTATTTT
- TRBJ2-2 - TRBV4-3 CASSQRGFTGELFF TGCGCCAGCAGCCAACGGGGTTTCACCGGGGAGCTGTTTTTT
- TRBJ2-7 once TRBV28 CASTLWGRGFTYEQYF TGTGCCAGCACCTTATGGGGGCGGGGGTTCACCTACGAGCAGTACTTC
TRBD2 TRBJ2-5 - TRBV11-2 CASSPRLAGGRETQYF TGTGCCAGCAGCCCCCGACTAGCGGGGGGGAGGGAGACCCAGTACTTC
- TRBJ2-1 - TRBV5-1 CASSLIQAYNEQFF TGCGCCAGCAGCTTGATTCAGGCCTACAATGAGCAGTTCTTC
TRBD1 TRBJ1-3 - TRBV19 CASSDGPGTGGGNTIYF TGTGCCAGTAGCGATGGCCCCGGGACAGGGGGTGGAAACACCATATATTTT
TRBD1 TRBJ1-3 - TRBV5-3 CARSLADRKVSGNTIYF TGTGCCAGAAGCTTGGCGGACAGGAAAGTCTCTGGAAACACCATATATTTT
TRBD1 TRBJ1-2 - TRBV19 CASSVQGGRDTF TGTGCCAGTAGTGTCCAGGGGGGAAGAGACACCTTC
- TRBJ2-2 - TRBV11-3 CASSPVSTGELFF TGTGCCAGCAGCCCGGTCTCCACCGGGGAGCTGTTTTTT
- TRBJ2-5 once TRBV21-1 CASAGQVQETQYF TGTGCCAGCGCAGGACAGGTCCAAGAGACCCAGTACTTC
- TRBJ1-5 - TRBV27 CASSVPGGPQHF TGTGCCAGCAGTGTACCAGGTGGGCCCCAGCATTTT
- TRBJ2-3 - TRBV3-1/TRBV3-2 CASSQGPAGTDTQYF TGTGCCAGCAGCCAAGGGCCCGCCGGCACAGATACGCAGTATTTT
- TRBJ2-2 - TRBV19 CAIQTDNTGELFF TGTGCCATACAGACAGACAACACCGGGGAGCTGTTTTTT
- TRBJ1-3 - TRBV5-1 CASSPSRTRGGNTIYF TGCGCCAGCAGCCCCTCCCGGACAAGGGGTGGAAACACCATATATTTT
TRBD1 TRBJ1-4 - TRBV28 CASSFLQGAPYEKLFF TGTGCCAGCAGTTTCCTCCAGGGGGCGCCTTATGAAAAACTGTTTTTT